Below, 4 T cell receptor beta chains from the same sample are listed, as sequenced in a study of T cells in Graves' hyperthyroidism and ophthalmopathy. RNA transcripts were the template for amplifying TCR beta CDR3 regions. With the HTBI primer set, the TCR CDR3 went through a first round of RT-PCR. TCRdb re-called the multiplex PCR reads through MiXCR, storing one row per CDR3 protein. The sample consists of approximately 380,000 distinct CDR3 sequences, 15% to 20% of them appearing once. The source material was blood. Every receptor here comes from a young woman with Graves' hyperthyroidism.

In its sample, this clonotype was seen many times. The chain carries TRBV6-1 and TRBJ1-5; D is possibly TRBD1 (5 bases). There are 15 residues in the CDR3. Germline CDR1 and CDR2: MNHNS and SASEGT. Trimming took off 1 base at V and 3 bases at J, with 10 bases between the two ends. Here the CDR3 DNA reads TGTGCCAGCAGTGAAGTGGGGCTGCCCAATCAGCCCCAGCATTTT. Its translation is CASSEVGLPNQPQHF.

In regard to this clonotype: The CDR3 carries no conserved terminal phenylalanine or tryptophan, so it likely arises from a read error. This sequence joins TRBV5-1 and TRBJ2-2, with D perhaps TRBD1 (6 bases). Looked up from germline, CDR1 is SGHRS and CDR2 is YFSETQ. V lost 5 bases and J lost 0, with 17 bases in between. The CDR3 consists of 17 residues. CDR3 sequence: CASRSPGTLPNTGELFL. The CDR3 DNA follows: TGCGCCAGCAGATCCCCCGGGACACTACCGAACACCGGGGAGCTGTTTTTG.

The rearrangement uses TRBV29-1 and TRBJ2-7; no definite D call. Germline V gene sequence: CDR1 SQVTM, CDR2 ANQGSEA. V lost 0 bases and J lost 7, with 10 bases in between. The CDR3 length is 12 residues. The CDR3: CSVEEGPGEQYF. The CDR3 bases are TGCAGCGTTGAAGAAGGCCCGGGTGAGCAGTACTTC.

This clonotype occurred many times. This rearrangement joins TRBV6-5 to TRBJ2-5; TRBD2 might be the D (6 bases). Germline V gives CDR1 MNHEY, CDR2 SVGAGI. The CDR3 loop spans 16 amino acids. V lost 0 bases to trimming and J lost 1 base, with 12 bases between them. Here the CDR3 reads CASSYSVGGFQETQYF. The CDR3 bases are TGTGCCAGCAGTTACTCAGTTGGAGGGTTCCAAGAGACCCAGTACTTC.